The 8 T cell receptor beta chains below come from one sample, sequenced in a study of T-cell reconstitution after alpha-beta-depleted transplantation in children. During its preparation, the TCRbeta library received unique molecular identifiers. A single record per CDR3 protein comes from TCRdb applying MiXCR to the PCR reads. The data contain about 510,000 distinct CDR3 sequences, roughly 11% of them singletons. This material consisted of PBMCs, mostly from graft donor cells, taken 180 days after TCRalphabeta/CD19-depleted stem cell transplant. These receptors came from a female patient between 2 and 15 years old who had a stem cell transplant for aplastic anemia, so the T cells may come from the graft donor.

This sequence joins TRBV7-2 and TRBJ2-7, with 9 bases matching TRBD1. Germline-derived CDR1 and CDR2 are SGHTA and FQGNSA. CDR3 length: 14 residues. The V and J ends lost 4 bases and 4 bases, in that order; junction bases with no gene match: 5. The CDR3 protein is CASSSQGAPYEQYF. The CDR3 DNA sequence: TGTGCCAGCAGCTCACAGGGGGCTCCGTACGAGCAGTACTTC.

The J gene is TRBJ1-1, the V gene TRBV18; tentative D call: TRBD1 (5 bases). V was clipped by 3 bases and J by 0 bases, with 11 bases between them. This CDR3 region has 15 residues. Germline-derived CDR1 and CDR2 are KGHSH and LQKENI. CDR3 bases: TGTGCCAGCTCACCGACAGCGGGTATGAACACTGAAGCTTTCTTT. It yields the protein CASSPTAGMNTEAFF.

On this clonotype itself: Compared with germline, one end of the junction differs, possibly owing to a read error. The CDR3 here is CASRTAGGPLAKNSQYF. The CDR3 DNA reads as TGTGCCAGCAGGACCGCAGGGGGACCTCTAGCCAAAAACAGTCAGTACTTC. This sequence joins TRBV6-1 and TRBJ2-4, with 7 nucleotides matching TRBD1. Germline CDR1 reads MNHNS; CDR2 reads SASEGT. The CDR3 has 17 amino acids.

This clonotype was found a few times. The genes are TRBV5-1 and TRBJ2-5; D is possibly TRBD1 (6 bases). V lost 0 bases, J lost 5 bases, and 17 bases lay in between. The V gene's germline CDR1 is SGHRS and CDR2 YFSETQ. The CDR3 is 16 residues long. The CDR3, as DNA: TGCGCCAGCAGCTTGGCAGGAACCACGAGGGGGGAGACCCAGTACTTC. This gives the protein CASSLAGTTRGETQYF.

V gene TRBV15 combines with J gene TRBJ2-1; D is uncertain. In germline, CDR1 is LNHNV, CDR2 YYDKDF (reference sequence). V was clipped by 3 bases and J by 6 bases, with 9 bases between them. The CDR3 extends over 13 amino acids. The CDR3 DNA sequence: TGTGCCACCAGCAGCGGGCCCCCCAATGAGCAGTTCTTC. It codes for CATSSGPPNEQFF.

This clonotype was recorded many times. The chain links TRBV9 to TRBJ2-5; D remains ambiguous. The V gene lost 4 bases and the J gene lost 3 bases, with 16 bases spanning the gap. The CDR3 contains 15 residues. From germline, CDR1 is SGDLS and CDR2 YYNGEE. In DNA, the CDR3 is TGTGCCAGCAGCCTAGATACAACGGCAGAAGAGACCCAGTACTTC. Translating gives CASSLDTTAEETQYF.

The gene calls are TRBV19 and TRBJ2-7; D is perhaps TRBD2 (6 bases). V was cut by 3 bases and J by 2 bases, with 14 bases left in between. This CDR3 has 15 residues. Per the germline V gene, CDR1 is LNHDA and CDR2 is SQIVND (reference sequence). The CDR3 spells CASSISAGPTYEQYV. CDR3 in DNA: TGTGCCAGTAGTATTTCGGCGGGGCCGACCTACGAGCAGTACGTC.

There are a few counts of this clonotype. The V gene is TRBV7-9, the J gene TRBJ2-7; D is tentatively TRBD1 or TRBD2 (6 bases each). This CDR3 region has 15 residues. Germline assignment: CDR1 SEHNR and CDR2 FQNEAQ (reference sequence). The ends were cut back, 11 bases at V and 2 bases at J, with 22 bases in the middle. CDR3 protein: CAARGGLTVPYEQYV. The DNA for the CDR3 is TGTGCCGCCCGAGGGGGACTGACTGTGCCCTACGAGCAGTACGTC.